The 3 T cell receptor beta chains below come from one sample, sequenced in a study of response to subunit inactivated influenza vaccine. Using its own MiXCR run on the RT-PCR reads, TCRdb lists one record per CDR3 protein. The sample comprises under 550,000 distinct CDR3 sequences, under 8.5% of which are singletons, and roughly 14% rests with the top ten. This specimen consisted of PBMCs from blood, obtained less than 25 months after vaccination. The receptors derive from a man in his fifties or sixties who received an inactivated influenza vaccine.

The V gene is TRBV27, the J gene TRBJ2-1; maybe TRBD2 (5 bases). CDR3 size: 15 residues. Deletions cut 2 bases from V and 7 bases from J, with 15 bases between. From germline, CDR1 is MNHEY and CDR2 SMNVEV (reference sequence). The CDR3 bases are TGTGCCAGCAGTTTAAATCTGAACAGACTAAATGAGCAGTTCTTC. Translating it yields CASSLNLNRLNEQFF.

This clonotype was picked up a small number of times. This rearrangement joins TRBV5-1 to TRBJ2-7, with D uncertain. V lost 0 bases and J 3 bases, leaving 13 bases between the germline ends. This CDR3 is built from 15 residues. Germline V gene lookup returns CDR1 SGHRS and CDR2 YFSETQ. The CDR3 loop reads CASSLEFSTIYEQYF. In nucleotides, the CDR3 is TGCGCCAGCAGCTTGGAGTTTAGCACCATCTACGAGCAGTACTTC.

This clonotype was counted a few times. The rearrangement joins TRBV7-9 to TRBJ1-2, with TRBD1 matching 8 bases. The junction had 12 bases not matched to a gene; V was cut back by 5 bases and J by 4 bases. The CDR3 consists of 16 residues. The germline gives CDR1 SEHNR, CDR2 FQNEAQ (reference sequence). The CDR3 bases are TGTGCCAGCAGCGCGGGACAGGCGGGGGTAGCCTATGGCTACACCTTC. Translation: CASSAGQAGVAYGYTF.